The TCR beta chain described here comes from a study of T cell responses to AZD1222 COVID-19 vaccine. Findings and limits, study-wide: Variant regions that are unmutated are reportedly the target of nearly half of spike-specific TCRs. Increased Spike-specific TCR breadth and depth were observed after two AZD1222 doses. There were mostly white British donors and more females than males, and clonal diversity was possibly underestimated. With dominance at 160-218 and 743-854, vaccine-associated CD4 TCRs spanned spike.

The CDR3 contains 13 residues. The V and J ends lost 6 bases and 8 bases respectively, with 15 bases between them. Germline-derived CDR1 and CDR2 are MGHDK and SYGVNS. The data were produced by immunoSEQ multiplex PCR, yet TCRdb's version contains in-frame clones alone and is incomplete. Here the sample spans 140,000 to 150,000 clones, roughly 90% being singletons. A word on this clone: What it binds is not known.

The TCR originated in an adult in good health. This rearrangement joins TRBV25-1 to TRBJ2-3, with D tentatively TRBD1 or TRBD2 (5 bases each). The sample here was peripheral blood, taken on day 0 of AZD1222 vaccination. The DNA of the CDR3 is TGTGCCAGCAGGGGCCAGGGAGTCGGTACGCAGTATTTT. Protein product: CASRGQGVGTQYF. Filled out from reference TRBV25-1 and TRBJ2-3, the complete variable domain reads EADIYQTPRYLVIGTGKKITLECSQTMGHDKMYWYQQDPGMELHLIHYSYGVNSTEKGDLSSESTVSRIRTEHFPLTLESARPSHTSQYLCASRGQGVGTQYFGPGTRLTVL.